This paragraph reports one T cell receptor (beta chain). Compared with germline, one end of the junction differs, possibly owing to a read error. This sample stems from a study of molecular identifiers for immune sequencing clone quantification. Study at large: Replicate runs used RNA from roughly 20,000 or 100,000 naive CD8 cells, which was split five ways into aliquots, and four of those aliquots were then sequenced.

The CDR3 loop spans 16 amino acids. Germline assignment: CDR1 SGHTA and CDR2 FQGNSA. TCRdb reprocessed the PCR reads via MiXCR and lists one record per CDR3 protein. The sample records 80,000 to 130,000 distinct CDR3 sequences, roughly 38% being singletons. The receptor comes from a human donor in good health. Some libraries in this study had Jurkat cell RNA spiked in. V usage is TRBV7-2 and J usage is TRBJ2-1, with D perhaps matching TRBD1 (6 bases). The source material was naive CD8+ T cells from blood, with Jurkat cell RNA spiked in. Subset described: FACS-sorted CD8+CD4-CCR7+CD45RA+ naive T cells. CDR3 loop: CASSLVGARSYNGQFF. As DNA, the CDR3 is TGTGCCAGCAGCTTAGTGGGGGCCCGCTCCTACAATGGGCAGTTCTTC.